The present TCR beta chain was sequenced within a study of blood T cell repertoires in COVID-19. In the study overall: The United States, Italy and Spain supplied acute and convalescent COVID-19 samples. The cDNA or gDNA used as material had been derived from T cells, B-cell-depleted T cells, or PBMCs.

In the source study's methods: Reference gene primers were amplified, and this amplification served to estimate nucleated cell counts. Sequenced by immunoSEQ multiplex PCR; TCRdb stores in-frame clones only, minus some. The V and J calls and clone size are taken from that table; D and trimming were inferred from the DNA. The sample lists approximately 250,000 clones; 84% were seen once. V was trimmed by 0 bases and J by 6 bases, leaving 13 bases between them. The germline V gene has CDR1 MNHEY and CDR2 SVGAGI. The CDR3 has 15 amino acids. Sequencing input: peripheral blood. The chain couples TRBV6-5 to TRBJ2-3; tentative D call: TRBD2 (5 bases). This clonotype was sampled from a man between 60 and 75 years old with acute or convalescent COVID-19. The CDR3 DNA sequence: TGTGCCAGCAGTTACTCGACGGCCCGAGGGGATACGCAGTATTTT. Protein sequence: CASSYSTARGDTQYF.